The T cell receptor (beta chain) under discussion was sequenced for a study of blood T cell repertoires in COVID-19. At the level of the study: Samples representing acute and convalescent COVID-19 were sourced from the United States, Italy and Spain. Nucleic acid was either cDNA or gDNA, and it came from T cells, B-cell-depleted T cells, or PBMCs.

Study processing details: Amplification with reference gene primers provided the estimates of nucleated cell counts. Sequencing used immunoSEQ multiplex PCR; TCRdb keeps in-frame clones, though not all of them. V and J calls plus clone size are reproduced from that table; the DNA served to infer D and trimming. The sample consists of about 410,000 clones, roughly 88% of them appearing once. The source of this sequence is a woman aged 30 to 39 with active or convalescent COVID-19. Sequencing input: peripheral blood.

This CDR3 is CASALGGPTEAFF. In DNA, the CDR3 is TGCGCCAGCGCACTGGGGGGACCCACTGAAGCTTTCTTT. J is TRBJ1-1 and V is TRBV5-1, with D possibly matching TRBD1 (5 bases). V lost 7 bases to trimming and J lost 4 bases, with 14 bases between them. This CDR3 comprises 13 residues. Germline V gives CDR1 SGHRS, CDR2 YFSETQ.